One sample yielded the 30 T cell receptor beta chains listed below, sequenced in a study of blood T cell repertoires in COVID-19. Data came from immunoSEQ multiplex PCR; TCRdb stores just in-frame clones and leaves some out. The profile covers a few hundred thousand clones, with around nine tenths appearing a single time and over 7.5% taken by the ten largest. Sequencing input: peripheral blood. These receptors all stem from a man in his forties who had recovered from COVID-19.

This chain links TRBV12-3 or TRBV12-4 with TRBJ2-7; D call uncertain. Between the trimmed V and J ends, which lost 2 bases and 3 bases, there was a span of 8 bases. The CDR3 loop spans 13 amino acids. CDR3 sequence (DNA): TGTGCCAGCAGTTTACGAGGAAACTACGAGCAGTACTTC. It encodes CASSLRGNYEQYF.

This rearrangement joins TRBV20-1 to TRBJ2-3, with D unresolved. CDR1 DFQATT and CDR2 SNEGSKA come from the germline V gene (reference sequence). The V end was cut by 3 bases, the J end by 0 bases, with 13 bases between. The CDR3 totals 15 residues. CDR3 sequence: CSASPSLTSTDTQYF. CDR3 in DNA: TGCAGTGCTAGTCCGAGTCTAACTAGCACAGATACGCAGTATTTT.

CDR3 nucleotides: TGTGCCAGTAGTATCTCCTCGGGTTCCGGGGAGCTGTTTTTT. It encodes CASSISSGSGELFF. V and J are TRBV19 and TRBJ2-2, with no clear D. The CDR3 loop spans 14 amino acids. V was shortened by 3 bases and J by 6 bases, with 11 bases between the two germline ends. Germline values: CDR1 LNHDA, CDR2 SQIVND (reference sequence).

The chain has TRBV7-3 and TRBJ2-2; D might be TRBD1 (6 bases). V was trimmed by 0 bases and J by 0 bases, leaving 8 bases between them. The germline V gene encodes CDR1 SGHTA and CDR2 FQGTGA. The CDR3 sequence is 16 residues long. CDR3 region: CASSLTGGANTGELFF. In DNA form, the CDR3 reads TGTGCCAGCAGCTTAACAGGGGGAGCGAACACCGGGGAGCTGTTTTTT.

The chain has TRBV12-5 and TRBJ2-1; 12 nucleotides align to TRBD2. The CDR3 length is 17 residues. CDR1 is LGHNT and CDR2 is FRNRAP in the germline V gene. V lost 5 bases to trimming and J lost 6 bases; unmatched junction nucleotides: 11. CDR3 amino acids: CASGPVSSGGATNEQFF. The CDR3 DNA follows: TGTGCTAGTGGTCCAGTATCTAGCGGGGGGGCCACCAATGAGCAGTTCTTC.

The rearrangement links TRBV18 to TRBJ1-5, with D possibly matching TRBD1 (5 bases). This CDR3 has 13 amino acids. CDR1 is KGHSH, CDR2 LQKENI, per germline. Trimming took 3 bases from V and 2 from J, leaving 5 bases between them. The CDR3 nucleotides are TGTGCCAGCTCACCGACAGGCAATCAGCCCCAGCATTTT. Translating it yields CASSPTGNQPQHF.

The CDR3 spells CASSLQGQGRLNYGYTF. CDR3 sequence (DNA): TGTGCCAGCAGCCTACAGGGTCAAGGGAGACTGAACTATGGCTACACCTTC. The V call is TRBV7-9, the J call TRBJ1-2; D may be TRBD1 (6 bases). Germline lookup yields CDR1 SEHNR and CDR2 FQNEAQ (reference sequence). The V and J ends lost 5 bases and 2 bases respectively, with 21 bases between them. CDR3 length: 17 amino acids.

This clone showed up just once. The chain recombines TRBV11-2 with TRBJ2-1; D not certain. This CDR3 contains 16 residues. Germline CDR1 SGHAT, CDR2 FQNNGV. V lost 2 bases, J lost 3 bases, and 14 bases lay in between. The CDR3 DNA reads TGTGCCAGCAGCTTACATGCGGATCGGTTCTACAATGAGCAGTTCTTC. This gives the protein CASSLHADRFYNEQFF.

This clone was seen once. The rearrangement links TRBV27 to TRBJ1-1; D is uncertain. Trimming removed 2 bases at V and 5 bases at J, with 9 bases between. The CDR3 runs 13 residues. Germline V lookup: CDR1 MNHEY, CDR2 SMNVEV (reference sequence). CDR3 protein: CASSLIAGTEAFF. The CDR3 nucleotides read TGTGCCAGCAGTTTAATTGCGGGGACTGAAGCTTTCTTT.

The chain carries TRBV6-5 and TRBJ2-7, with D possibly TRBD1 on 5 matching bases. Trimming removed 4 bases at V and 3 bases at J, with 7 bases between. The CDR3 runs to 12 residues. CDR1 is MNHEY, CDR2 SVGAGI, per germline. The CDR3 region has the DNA TGTGCCAGCAGTTTCGGACACTACGAGCAGTACTTC. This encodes CASSFGHYEQYF.

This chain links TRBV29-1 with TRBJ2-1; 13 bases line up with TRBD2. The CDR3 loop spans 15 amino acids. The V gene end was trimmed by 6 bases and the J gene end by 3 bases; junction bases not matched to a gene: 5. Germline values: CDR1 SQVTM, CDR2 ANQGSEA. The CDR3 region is CSVAGTSGNYNEQFF. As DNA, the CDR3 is TGCAGCGTAGCGGGGACTAGCGGGAACTACAATGAGCAGTTCTTC.

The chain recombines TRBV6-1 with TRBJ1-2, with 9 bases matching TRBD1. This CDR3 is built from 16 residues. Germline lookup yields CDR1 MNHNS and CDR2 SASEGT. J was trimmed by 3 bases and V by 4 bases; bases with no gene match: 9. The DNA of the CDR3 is TGTGCCAGCAGTGCTTCCGGGACAGGGTCTCACTATGGCTACACCTTC. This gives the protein CASSASGTGSHYGYTF.

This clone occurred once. The CDR3 protein is CASRRWGGADNEQFF. In nucleotides, the CDR3 is TGTGCCAGCAGGAGGTGGGGGGGGGCCGATAATGAGCAGTTCTTC. The chain recombines TRBV5-8 with TRBJ2-1; D perhaps matches TRBD2 (7 bases). Germline lookup yields CDR1 SGHTS and CDR2 YDEGEE. Trimming stripped 5 bases from V and 7 bases from J, with 19 bases between. This CDR3 spans 15 amino acids.

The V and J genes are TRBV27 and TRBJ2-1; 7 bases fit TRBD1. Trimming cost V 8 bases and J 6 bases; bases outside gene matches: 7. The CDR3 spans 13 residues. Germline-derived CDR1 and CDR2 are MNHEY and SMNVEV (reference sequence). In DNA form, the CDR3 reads TGTGCCAGCCGACTTTCAGGGGGCAATGAGCAGTTCTTC. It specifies CASRLSGGNEQFF.

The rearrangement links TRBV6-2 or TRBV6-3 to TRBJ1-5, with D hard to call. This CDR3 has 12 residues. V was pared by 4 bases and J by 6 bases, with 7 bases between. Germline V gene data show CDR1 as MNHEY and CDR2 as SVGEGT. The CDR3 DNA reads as TGTGCCAGCAGTTCGAGGGTTCAGCCCCAGCATTTT. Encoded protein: CASSSRVQPQHF.

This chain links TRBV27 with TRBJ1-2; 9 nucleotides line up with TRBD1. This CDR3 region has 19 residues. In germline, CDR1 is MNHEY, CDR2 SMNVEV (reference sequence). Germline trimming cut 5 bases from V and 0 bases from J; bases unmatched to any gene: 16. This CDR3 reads CASSVSGTGLVNPNYGYTF. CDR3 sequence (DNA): TGTGCCAGCAGTGTTTCCGGGACAGGGTTGGTAAACCCTAACTATGGCTACACCTTC.

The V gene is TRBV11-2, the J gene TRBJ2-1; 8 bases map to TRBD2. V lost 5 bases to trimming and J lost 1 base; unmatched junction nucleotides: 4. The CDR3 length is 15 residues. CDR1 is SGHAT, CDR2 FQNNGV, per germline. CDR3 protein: CASSRSGGSYNEQFF. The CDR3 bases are TGTGCCAGCAGCCGCAGCGGGGGATCCTACAATGAGCAGTTCTTC.

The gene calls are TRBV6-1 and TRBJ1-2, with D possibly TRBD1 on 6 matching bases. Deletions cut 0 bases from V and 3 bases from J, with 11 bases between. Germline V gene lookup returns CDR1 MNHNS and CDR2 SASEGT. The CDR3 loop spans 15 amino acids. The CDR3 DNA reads TGTGCCAGCAGTGAAGCCGACAGGAGCTACTATGGCTACACCTTC. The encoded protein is CASSEADRSYYGYTF.

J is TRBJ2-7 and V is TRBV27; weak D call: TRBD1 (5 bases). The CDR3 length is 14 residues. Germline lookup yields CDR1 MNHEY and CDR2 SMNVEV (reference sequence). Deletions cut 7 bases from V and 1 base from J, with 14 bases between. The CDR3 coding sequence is TGTGCCAGCAAAGGGGTTGAGGCTTCCTACGAGCAGTACTTC. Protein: CASKGVEASYEQYF.

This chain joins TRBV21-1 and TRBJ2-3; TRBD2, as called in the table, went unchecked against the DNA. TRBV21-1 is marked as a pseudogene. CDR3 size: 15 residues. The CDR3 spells CASSKARLDPDTQYF. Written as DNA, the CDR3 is TGTGCCAGCAGCAAAGCAAGGCTAGACCCCGATACGCAGTATTTT.

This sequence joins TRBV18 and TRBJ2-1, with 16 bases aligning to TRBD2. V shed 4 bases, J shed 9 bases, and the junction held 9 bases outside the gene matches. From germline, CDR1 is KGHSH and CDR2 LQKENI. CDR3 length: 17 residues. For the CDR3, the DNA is TGTGCCAGCTCACAACCGGGACTAGCGGGGGGGCCTTTTGAGCAGTTCTTC. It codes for CASSQPGLAGGPFEQFF.

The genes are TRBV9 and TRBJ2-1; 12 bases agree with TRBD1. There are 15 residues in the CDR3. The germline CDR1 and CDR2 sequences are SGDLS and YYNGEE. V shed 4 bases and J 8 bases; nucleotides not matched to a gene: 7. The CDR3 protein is CASSPGQGAYHEQFF. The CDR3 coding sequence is TGTGCCAGCAGCCCGGGACAGGGGGCCTATCATGAGCAGTTCTTC.

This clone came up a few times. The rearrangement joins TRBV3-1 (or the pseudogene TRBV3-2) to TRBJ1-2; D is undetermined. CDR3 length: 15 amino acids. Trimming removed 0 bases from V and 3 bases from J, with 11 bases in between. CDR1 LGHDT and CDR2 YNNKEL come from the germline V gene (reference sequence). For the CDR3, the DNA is TGTGCCAGCAGCCAAGAAACGGGGTCATACTATGGCTACACCTTC. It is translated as CASSQETGSYYGYTF.

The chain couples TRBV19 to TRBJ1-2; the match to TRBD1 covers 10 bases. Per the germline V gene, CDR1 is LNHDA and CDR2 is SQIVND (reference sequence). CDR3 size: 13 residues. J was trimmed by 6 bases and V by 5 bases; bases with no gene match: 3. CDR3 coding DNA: TGTGCCAGTAGTTTAGGACAGGGGGATGGCTACACCTTC. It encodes CASSLGQGDGYTF. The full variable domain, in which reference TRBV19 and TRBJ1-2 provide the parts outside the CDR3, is DGGITQSPKYLFRKEGQNVTLSCEQNLNHDAMYWYRQDPGQGLRLIYYSQIVNDFQKGDIAEGYSVSREKKESFPLTVTSAQKNPTAFYLCASSLGQGDGYTFGSGTRLTVV.

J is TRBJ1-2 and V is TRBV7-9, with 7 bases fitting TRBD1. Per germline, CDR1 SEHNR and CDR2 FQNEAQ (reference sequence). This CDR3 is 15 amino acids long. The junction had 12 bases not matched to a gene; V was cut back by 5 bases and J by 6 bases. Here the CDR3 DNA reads TGTGCCAGCAGCCCTAGAGACAGGGTAATGAATGGCTACACCTTC. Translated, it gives CASSPRDRVMNGYTF.

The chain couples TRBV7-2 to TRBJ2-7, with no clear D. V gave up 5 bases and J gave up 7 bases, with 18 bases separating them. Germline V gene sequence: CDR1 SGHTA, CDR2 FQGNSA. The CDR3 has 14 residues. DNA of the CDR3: TGTGCCAGCAGCCCATCCCCCCACTACGGGGAGCAGTACTTC. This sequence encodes CASSPSPHYGEQYF.

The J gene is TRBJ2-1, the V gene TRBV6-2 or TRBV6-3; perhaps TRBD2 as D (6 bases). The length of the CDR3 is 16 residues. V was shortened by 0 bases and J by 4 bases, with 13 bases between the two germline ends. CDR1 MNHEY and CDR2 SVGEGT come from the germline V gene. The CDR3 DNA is TGTGCCAGCAGTTACTCAATGGCGGGATTTTACAATGAGCAGTTCTTC. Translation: CASSYSMAGFYNEQFF.

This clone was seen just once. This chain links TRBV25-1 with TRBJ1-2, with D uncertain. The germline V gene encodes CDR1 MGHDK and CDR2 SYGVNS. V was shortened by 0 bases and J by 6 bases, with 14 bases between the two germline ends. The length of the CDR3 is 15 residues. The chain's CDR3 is CASSEYPTDLNGYTF. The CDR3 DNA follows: TGTGCCAGCAGTGAATATCCCACAGACCTCAATGGCTACACCTTC.

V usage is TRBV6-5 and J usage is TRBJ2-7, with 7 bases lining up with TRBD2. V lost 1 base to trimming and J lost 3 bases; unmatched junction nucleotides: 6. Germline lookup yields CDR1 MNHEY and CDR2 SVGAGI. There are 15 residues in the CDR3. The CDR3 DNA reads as TGTGCCAGCAGTTACTATCGCGGGAGTGACTACGAGCAGTACTTC. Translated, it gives CASSYYRGSDYEQYF.

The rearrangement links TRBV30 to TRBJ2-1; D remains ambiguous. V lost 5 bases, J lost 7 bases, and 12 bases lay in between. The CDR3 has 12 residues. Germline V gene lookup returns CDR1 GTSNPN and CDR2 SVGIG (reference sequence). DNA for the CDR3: TGTGCCTGGGAGTGGGCTAATAATGAGCAGTTCTTC. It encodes CAWEWANNEQFF. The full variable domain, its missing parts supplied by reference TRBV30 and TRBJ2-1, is SQTIHQWPATLVQPVGSPLSLECTVEGTSNPNLYWYRQAAGRGLQLLFYSVGIGQISSEVPQNLSASRPQDRQFILSSKKLLLSDSGFYLCAWEWANNEQFFGPGTRLTVL.